The 2 T cell receptor beta chains below all came from one sample that was sequenced in a study of cytomegalovirus exposure and HLA in healthy donors. Amplification used 60 Vbeta primers and 13 Jbeta primers. The method was immunoSEQ multiplex PCR; TCRdb's version includes in-frame clones alone and lacks a portion of them. This sample yields roughly 170,000 clones, of which 75% to 85% are seen a single time; around 1.2% belongs to the top ten. What was sequenced was PBMCs. The receptors were gathered from a girl aged 2 to 9 in good health and CMV-seropositive.

The table lists this clone with a count of one. V gene TRBV11-2 combines with J gene TRBJ1-1, with a weak D call TRBD1 (5 bases). CDR3 length: 14 amino acids. Deletions cut 5 bases from V and 1 base from J, with 11 bases between. Germline V gives CDR1 SGHAT, CDR2 FQNNGV. Here the CDR3 reads CASSRAQGNTEAFF. The CDR3 nucleotides read TGTGCCAGCAGCCGGGCTCAGGGGAACACTGAAGCTTTCTTT.

This clone has only a few counts. The gene calls are TRBV2 and TRBJ2-1; 8 bases are shared with TRBD2. The J segment lost 6 bases and the V segment lost 4 bases, leaving 2 bases of the junction unmatched. The germline gives CDR1 SNHLY, CDR2 FYNNEI. The CDR3 is 13 residues long. CDR3 residues: CASSGTSFNEQFF. The CDR3 DNA sequence: TGTGCCAGCAGTGGGACTAGCTTCAATGAGCAGTTCTTC.